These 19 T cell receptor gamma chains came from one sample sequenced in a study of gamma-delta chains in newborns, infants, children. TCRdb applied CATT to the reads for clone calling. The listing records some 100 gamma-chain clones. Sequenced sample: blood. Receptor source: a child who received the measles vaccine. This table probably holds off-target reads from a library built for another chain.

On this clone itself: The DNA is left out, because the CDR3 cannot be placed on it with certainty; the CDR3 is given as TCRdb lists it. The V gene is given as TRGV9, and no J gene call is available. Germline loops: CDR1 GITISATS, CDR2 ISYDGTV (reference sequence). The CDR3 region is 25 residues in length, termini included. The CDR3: CACDTGGPSSWDTRQMFFGTGIKLF.

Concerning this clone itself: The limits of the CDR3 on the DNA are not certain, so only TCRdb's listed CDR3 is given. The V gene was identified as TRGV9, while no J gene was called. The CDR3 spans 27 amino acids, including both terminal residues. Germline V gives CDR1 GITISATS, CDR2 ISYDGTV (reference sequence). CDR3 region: CACDTVLGDTSSWDTRQMFFGTGIKLF.

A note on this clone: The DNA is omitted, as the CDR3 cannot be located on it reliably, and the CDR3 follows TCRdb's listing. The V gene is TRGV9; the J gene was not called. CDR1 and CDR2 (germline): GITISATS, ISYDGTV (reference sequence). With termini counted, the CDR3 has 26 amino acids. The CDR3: CACDTAGDQSSWDTRQMFFGTGIKLF.

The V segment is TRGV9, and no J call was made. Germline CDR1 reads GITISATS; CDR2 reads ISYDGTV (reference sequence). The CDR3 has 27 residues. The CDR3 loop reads CACDYSTGGQSSWDTRQMFFGTDIKLF. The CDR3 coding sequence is TGTGCCTGTGACTACAGTACTGGGGGTCAGTCTTCCTGGGACACCCGACAGATGTTTTTCGGAACTGACATCAAACTCTTC.

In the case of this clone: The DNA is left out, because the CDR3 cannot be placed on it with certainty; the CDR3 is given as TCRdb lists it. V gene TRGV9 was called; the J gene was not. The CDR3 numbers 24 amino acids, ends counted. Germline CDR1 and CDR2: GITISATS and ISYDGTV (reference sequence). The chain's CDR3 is CACDTVLGDTDTRQMFFGTGIKLF.

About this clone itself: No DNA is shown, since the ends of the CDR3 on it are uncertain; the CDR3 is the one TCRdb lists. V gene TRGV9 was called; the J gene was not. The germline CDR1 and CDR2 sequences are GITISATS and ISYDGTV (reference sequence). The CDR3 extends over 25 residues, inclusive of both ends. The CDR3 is CACDTGIPSSWDTRQMFFGTGIKLF.

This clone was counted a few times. In nucleotides, the CDR3 is TGTGCCTGTGACATACTGGGGGATACTTTGACAGCACAACTCTTCTTT. Translation: CACDILGDTLTAQLFF. The V gene call is TRGV9, and the J gene call is absent. This CDR3 spans 16 amino acids. Germline V gene lookup returns CDR1 GITISATS and CDR2 ISYDGTV (reference sequence).

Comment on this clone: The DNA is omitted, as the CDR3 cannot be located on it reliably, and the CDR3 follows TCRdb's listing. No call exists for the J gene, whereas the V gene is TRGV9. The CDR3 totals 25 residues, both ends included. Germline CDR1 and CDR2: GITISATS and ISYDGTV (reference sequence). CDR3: CACDTVGDSSWDTRQMFFGTGIKLF.

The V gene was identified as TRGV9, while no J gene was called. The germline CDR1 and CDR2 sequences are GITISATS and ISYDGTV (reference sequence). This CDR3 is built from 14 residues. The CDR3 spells CACDILGDTAQLFF. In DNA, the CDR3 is TGTGCCTGTGACATACTGGGGGATACAGCACAACTCTTCTTT.

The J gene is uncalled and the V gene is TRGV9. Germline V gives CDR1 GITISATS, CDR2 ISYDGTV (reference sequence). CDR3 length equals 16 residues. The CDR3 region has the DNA TGTGCCTGTGACACCCTAAGGAGGGATAATTGTGCACAACTCTTCTTT. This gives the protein CACDTLRRDNCAQLFF.

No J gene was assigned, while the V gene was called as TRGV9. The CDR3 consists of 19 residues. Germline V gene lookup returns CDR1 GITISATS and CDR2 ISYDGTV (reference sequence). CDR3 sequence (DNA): TGTGCCTGTGACGCTGTACTGGGGGATAACATGGTTTTGACAGCACAACTCTTCTTT. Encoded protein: CACDAVLGDNMVLTAQLFF.

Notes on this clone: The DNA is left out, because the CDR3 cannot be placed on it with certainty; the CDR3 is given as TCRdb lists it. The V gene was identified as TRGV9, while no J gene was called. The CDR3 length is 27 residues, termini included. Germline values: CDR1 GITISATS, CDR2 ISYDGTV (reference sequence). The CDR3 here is CACDTTGGQPISWDTRQMFFGTGIKLF.

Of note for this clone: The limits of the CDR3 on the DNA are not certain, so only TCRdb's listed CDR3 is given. Here the CDR3 reads CACDTVAWGAPLTAQLFF. The V gene call reads TRGV9; no J gene was called. The CDR3 length equals 18 residues, ends included. Germline CDR1 is GITISATS and CDR2 is ISYDGTV (reference sequence).

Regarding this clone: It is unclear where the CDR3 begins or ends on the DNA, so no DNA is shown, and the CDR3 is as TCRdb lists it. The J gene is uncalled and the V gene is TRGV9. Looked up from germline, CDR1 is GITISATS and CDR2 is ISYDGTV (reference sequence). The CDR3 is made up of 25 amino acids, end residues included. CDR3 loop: CACDTGYASSWDTRQMFFGTGIKLF.

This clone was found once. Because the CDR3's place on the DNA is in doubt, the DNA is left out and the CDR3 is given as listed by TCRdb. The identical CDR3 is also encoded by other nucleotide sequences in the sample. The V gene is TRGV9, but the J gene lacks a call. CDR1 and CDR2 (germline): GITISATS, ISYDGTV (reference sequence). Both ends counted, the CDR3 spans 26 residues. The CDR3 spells CACDTGGYGSSWDTRQMFFGTGIKLF.

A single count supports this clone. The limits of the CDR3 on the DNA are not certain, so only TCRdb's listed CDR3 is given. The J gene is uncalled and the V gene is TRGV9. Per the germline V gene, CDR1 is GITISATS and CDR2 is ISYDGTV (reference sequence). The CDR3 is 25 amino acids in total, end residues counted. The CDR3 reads CACDEYWGDTWDTRQMFFGTGIKLF.

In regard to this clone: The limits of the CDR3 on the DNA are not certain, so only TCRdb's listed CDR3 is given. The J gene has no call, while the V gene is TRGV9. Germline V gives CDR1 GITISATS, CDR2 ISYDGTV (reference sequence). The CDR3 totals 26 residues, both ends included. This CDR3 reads CACDPITGGASWDTRQMFFGTGIKLF.

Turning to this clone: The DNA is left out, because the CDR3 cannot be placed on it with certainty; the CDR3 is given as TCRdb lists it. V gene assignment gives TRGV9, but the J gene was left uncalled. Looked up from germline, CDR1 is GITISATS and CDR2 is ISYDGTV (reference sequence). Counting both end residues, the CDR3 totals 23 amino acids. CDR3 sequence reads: CACDTVDTWDTRQMFFGTGIKLF.

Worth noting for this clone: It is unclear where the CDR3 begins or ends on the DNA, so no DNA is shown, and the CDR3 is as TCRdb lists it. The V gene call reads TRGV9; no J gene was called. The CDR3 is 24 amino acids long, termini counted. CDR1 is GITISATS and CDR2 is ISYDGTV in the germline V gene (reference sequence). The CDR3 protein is CACDVLGDTWDTRQMFFGTGIKLF.